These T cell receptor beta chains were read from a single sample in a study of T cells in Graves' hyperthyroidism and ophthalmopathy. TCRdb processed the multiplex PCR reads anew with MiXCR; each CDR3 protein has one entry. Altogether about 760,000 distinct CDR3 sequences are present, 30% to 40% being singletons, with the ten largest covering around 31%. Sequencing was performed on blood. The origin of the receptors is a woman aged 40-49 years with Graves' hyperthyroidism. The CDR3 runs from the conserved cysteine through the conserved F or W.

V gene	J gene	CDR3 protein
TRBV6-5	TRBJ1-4	CASSYDLGGAGEKLFF
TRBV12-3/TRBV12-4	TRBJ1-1	CASSPHREGDTEAFF
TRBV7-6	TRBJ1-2	CASSNAGGQVSYGYTF
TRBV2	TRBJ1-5	CASRDSGGGQPQHF
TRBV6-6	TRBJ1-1	CASSLATRTEAFF
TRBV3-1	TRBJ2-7	CASSPSGGLGQYF
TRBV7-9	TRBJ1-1	CASSPRDRGFVETEAFF
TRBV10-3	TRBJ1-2	CAISDKERQDGYTF
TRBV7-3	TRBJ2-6	CASSSALTF
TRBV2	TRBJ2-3	CASSEGGNTDTQYF
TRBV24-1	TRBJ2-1	CATSALGASGSDEQFF
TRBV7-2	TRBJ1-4	CASSRDTNEKLFF
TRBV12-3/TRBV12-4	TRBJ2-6	CAGQRAAGANVLTF
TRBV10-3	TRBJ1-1	CAISGTATEAFF
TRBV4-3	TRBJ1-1	CASSQELVQGVTEAFF
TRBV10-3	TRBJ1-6	CAITSAGDSPLHF
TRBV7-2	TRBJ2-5	CAGTQRGWAGMGTQYF
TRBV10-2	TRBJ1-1	CASRARAKAAFF
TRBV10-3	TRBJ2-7	CAISLTPYEQYF
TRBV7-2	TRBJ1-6	CASSGGAHSPLHF
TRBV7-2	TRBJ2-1	CASSLMGLAGGQYNEQFF
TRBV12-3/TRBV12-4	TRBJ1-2	CASGPQGSYGYTF
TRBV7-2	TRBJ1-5	CASSLELSSHQPQHF
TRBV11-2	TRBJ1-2	CASSLVPGRANNYGHTF
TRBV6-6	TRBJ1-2	CAGSYGQGAGYTF
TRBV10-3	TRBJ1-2	CAISGRQGYTF
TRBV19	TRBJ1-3	CASSIAAESGNTIYF
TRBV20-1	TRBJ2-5	CSASETGSETQYF
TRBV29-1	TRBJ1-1	CSVGGGSNTEAFF
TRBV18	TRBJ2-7	CASSPPLGQGGYEQYF
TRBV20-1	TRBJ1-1	CSASAQSAGNTEAFF
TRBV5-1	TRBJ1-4	CASSSAGNNEKLFF
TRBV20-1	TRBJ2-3	CSARSWGRGSDTQYF
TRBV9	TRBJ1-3	CASSVSKQGSSGNTIYF
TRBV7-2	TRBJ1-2	CASSLVSADNYGYTF
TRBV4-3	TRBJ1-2	CASSQDRENPYTF
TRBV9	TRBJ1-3	CASRLGTDSGNTIYF
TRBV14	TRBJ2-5	CASSQMETQYF
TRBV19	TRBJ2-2	CASSIGLAGHGANTGELFF
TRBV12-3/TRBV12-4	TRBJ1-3	CASSLAGISGNTIYF
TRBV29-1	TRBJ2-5	CSSTGTGETQYF
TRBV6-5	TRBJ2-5	CASSYSIGSGRETQYF
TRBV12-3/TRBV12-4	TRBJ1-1	CASSFEGSTEAFF
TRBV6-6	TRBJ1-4	CASSYWTEHNEKLFF
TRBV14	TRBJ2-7	CASSPGLTSGRVREQYF
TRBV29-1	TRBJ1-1	CSQYRTGRSTEAFF
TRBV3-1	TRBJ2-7	CASSQVDYEQYF
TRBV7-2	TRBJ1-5	CASSLEGVQPQHF
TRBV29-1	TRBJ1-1	CSVEGNRARATEAFF
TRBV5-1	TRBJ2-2	CASSLGGRTNTGELFF
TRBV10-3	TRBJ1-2	CAISGTQGKNYGYTF
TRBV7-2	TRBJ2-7	CASSRSPTNTYEQYF
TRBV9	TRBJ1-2	CASSVQLGGAYGYTF
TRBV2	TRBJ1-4	CASSYAEKLFF
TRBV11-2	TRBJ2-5	CASSLGKFETQYF